This T cell receptor beta chain was observed in a study of technical replicates of blood from a handful of donors. Generated by immunoSEQ multiplex PCR, the TCRdb table keeps only in-frame clones and is missing some. The repertoire holds about 70,000 clones, with over 90% as singletons. Germline loops: CDR1 KGHSH, CDR2 LQKENI. This CDR3 spans 16 amino acids. Unmatched junction bases numbered 14, after V lost 6 bases and J lost 7 bases. In this sample, this clone turned up a few times. The sequence was collected from a human donor in good health. V gene TRBV18 combines with J gene TRBJ2-2, with 7 bases aligning to TRBD2. The sequenced sample consisted of T cells isolated from PBMCs. As DNA, the CDR3 is TGTGCCAGCTCTGATCGGGCTAGCGGCCAGAGCGGGGAGCTGTTTTTT. This encodes CASSDRASGQSGELFF.